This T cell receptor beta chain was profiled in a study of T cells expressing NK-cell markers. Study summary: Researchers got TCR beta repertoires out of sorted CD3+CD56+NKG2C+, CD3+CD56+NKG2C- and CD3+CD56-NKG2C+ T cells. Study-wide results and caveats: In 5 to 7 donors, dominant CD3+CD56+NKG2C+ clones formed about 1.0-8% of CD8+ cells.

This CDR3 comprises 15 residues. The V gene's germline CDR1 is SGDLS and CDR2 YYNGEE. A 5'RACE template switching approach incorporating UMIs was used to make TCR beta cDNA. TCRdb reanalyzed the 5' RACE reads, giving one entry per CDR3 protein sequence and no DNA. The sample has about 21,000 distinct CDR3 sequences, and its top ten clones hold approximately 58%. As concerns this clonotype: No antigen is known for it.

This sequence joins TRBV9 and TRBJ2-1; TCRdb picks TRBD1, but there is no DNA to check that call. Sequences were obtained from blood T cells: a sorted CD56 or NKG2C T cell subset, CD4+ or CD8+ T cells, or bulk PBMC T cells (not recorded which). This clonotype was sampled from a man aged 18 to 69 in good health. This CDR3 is CASSVRDRYNNEQFF.